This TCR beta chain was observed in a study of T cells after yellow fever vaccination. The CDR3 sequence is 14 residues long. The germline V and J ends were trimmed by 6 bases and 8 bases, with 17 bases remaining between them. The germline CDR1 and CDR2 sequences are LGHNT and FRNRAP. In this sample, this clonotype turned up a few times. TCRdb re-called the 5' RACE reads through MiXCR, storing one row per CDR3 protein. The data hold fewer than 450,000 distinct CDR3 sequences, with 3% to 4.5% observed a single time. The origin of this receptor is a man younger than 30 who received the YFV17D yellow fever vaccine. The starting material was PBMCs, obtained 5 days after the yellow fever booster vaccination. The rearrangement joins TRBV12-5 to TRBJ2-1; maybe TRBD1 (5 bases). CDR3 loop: CASGSPSVQDEQFF. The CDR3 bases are TGTGCTAGTGGATCTCCATCGGTACAGGATGAGCAGTTCTTC.